This is a list of T cell receptor beta chains from one sample in a study of radiotherapy plus CTLA-4 blockade in lung cancer. Profiled with immunoSEQ multiplex PCR; TCRdb holds only in-frame clones, not every one. The table lists some 73,000 clones, approximately 73% of them singletons. The source was peripheral blood, collected from a patient treated with radiotherapy plus ipilimumab. Receptors originate from a human donor with non-small cell lung cancer whose response to radiotherapy plus ipilimumab could not be evaluated. The CDR3 runs from the conserved cysteine through the conserved F or W. The D gene is left open where the match is weak. Size tells how often a clone was seen (once, few, many) or the class of an expanded clone, and some rows leave it out.

v_call	clone_size	j_call	d_call	cdr3_aa	cdr3_nt
TRBV30	.	TRBJ1-4	TRBD1	CAWSPGTVDEKLFF	TGTGCCTGGAGTCCCGGGACAGTCGATGAAAAACTGTTTTTT
TRBV9	.	TRBJ1-1	.	CASGGKNTEAFF	TGTGCCAGCGGGGGGAAGAACACTGAAGCTTTCTTT
TRBV27	.	TRBJ1-2	.	CASSPHGAANYGYTF	TGTGCCAGCAGTCCCCATGGTGCGGCTAACTATGGCTACACCTTC
TRBV6-5	once	TRBJ1-3	.	CASSYRGMENTIYF	TGTGCCAGCAGTTACCGGGGGATGGAAAACACCATATATTTT
TRBV7-2	.	TRBJ2-5	TRBD1	CASSLLGQVQETQYF	TGTGCCAGCAGCTTATTGGGACAGGTTCAAGAGACCCAGTACTTC
TRBV5-1	.	TRBJ1-2	.	CASSSMTDYGYTF	TGCGCCAGCAGCTCCATGACAGACTATGGCTACACCTTC
TRBV11-2	.	TRBJ2-2	TRBD2	CASRGLAGGWGGELFF	TGTGCCAGCAGAGGACTAGCGGGAGGGTGGGGCGGGGAGCTGTTTTTT
TRBV7-2	.	TRBJ1-2	.	CASSFIQSAYGYTF	TGTGCCAGCAGCTTCATCCAGTCTGCCTATGGCTACACCTTC
TRBV27	few	TRBJ1-2	TRBD1	CASSPRQGGTYLGYTF	TGTGCCAGCAGTCCTAGACAGGGGGGCACCTACCTTGGCTACACCTTC
TRBV2	.	TRBJ2-7	TRBD1	CASPPGQAKEQYF	TGTGCCAGCCCCCCGGGACAGGCTAAAGAGCAGTACTTC
TRBV7-3	.	TRBJ2-5	TRBD2	CASSLAGGETQYF	TGTGCCAGCAGCTTAGCGGGGGGAGAGACCCAGTACTTC
TRBV28	.	TRBJ2-1	TRBD2	CASRLASGGAVFNEQFF	TGTGCCAGCAGGTTGGCTAGCGGGGGGGCTGTGTTCAATGAGCAGTTCTTC
TRBV29-1	once	TRBJ2-7	.	CSVASQVRGEQYF	TGCAGCGTTGCGTCGCAGGTAAGGGGCGAGCAGTACTTC
TRBV10-1	.	TRBJ1-4	TRBD1	CASSPHTGEGEKLFF	TGCGCCAGCAGTCCCCACACAGGGGAAGGAGAAAAACTGTTTTTT
TRBV6-6	.	TRBJ1-3	.	CASTPGWGAGNTIYF	TGTGCCAGCACCCCCGGATGGGGGGCTGGAAACACCATATATTTT
TRBV4-1	.	TRBJ1-6	TRBD1	CASSQDRTGTNSPLHF	TGCGCCAGCAGCCAAGACCGGACAGGGACTAATTCACCCCTCCACTTT
TRBV15	.	TRBJ1-1	TRBD1	CATSRDRTGGREAFF	TGTGCCACCAGCAGGGACCGGACAGGGGGCCGGGAAGCTTTCTTT
TRBV19	once	TRBJ2-1	.	CASSLNRGGYNEQFF	TGTGCCAGTAGTCTGAACAGGGGGGGCTACAATGAGCAGTTCTTC
TRBV30	.	TRBJ2-3	TRBD1	CAWSADRGLMDTQYF	TGTGCCTGGAGTGCTGACAGGGGGCTGATGGATACGCAGTATTTT
TRBV6-6	.	TRBJ2-1	TRBD2	CASRNGRGGPYNEQFF	TGTGCCAGCAGAAATGGGCGGGGGGGCCCGTACAATGAGCAGTTCTTC